These 8 T cell receptor beta chains originate from one sample sequenced in a study of cytomegalovirus exposure and HLA in healthy donors. Primers included in the PCR were 60 Vbeta and 13 Jbeta primers. Measured with immunoSEQ multiplex PCR; TCRdb has only the in-frame clones, and not every one. This table has about 270,000 clones, roughly 90% appearing once. The specimen was PBMCs. Every receptor here comes from a man aged 40-50 years in good health and CMV-seropositive.

The chain uses TRBV29-1 and TRBJ2-3; TRBD1 matches at 7 bases. The CDR3 loop spans 14 amino acids. Looked up from germline, CDR1 is SQVTM and CDR2 is ANQGSEA. The V segment lost 4 bases and the J segment 0 bases; nucleotides outside the gene matches: 4. CDR3 in DNA: TGCAGCGTTGGACAGGGCCTTAGCACAGATACGCAGTATTTT. Protein sequence: CSVGQGLSTDTQYF.

The chain combines TRBV5-1 with TRBJ1-6, with D possibly matching TRBD1 (6 bases). Trimming took 4 bases from V and 0 from J, leaving 8 bases between them. This CDR3 spans 15 amino acids. Germline-derived CDR1 and CDR2 are SGHRS and YFSETQ. CDR3 loop: CASSDRSSYNSPLHF. The CDR3 DNA sequence: TGCGCCAGCAGCGACAGGAGCTCCTATAATTCACCCCTCCACTTT.

V and J are TRBV10-3 and TRBJ1-5, with TRBD1 matching over 7 bases. This CDR3 has 15 amino acids. V lost 3 bases to trimming and J lost 4 bases; unmatched junction nucleotides: 6. Germline V gene sequence: CDR1 ENHRY, CDR2 SYGVKD. The chain's CDR3 is CAISDRDRANQPQHF. Here the CDR3 DNA reads TGTGCCATCAGTGACCGGGACAGAGCTAATCAGCCCCAGCATTTT.

This clone appeared once. This sequence joins TRBV10-3 and TRBJ2-1, with a tentative D call TRBD2 (5 bases). V was trimmed by 4 bases and J by 5 bases, leaving 12 bases between them. The length of the CDR3 is 14 residues. Germline V lookup: CDR1 ENHRY, CDR2 SYGVKD. CDR3 in amino acids: CAISVWLEDNEQFF. The DNA for the CDR3 is TGTGCCATCAGTGTCTGGCTGGAGGACAATGAGCAGTTCTTC.

The chain links TRBV5-5 to TRBJ2-1, with TRBD1 identical over 11 bases. This CDR3 comprises 14 residues. Unmatched junction bases numbered 4, after V lost 5 bases and J lost 6 bases. CDR1 is SGHKS, CDR2 YYEKEE, per germline (reference sequence). The CDR3 DNA follows: TGTGCCAGCAGGCGCGGGACAGGGGGCAATGAGCAGTTCTTC. Translated: CASRRGTGGNEQFF.

This sequence joins TRBV7-9 and TRBJ2-1, with D possibly matching TRBD2 (5 bases). Trimming removed 5 bases at V and 2 bases at J, with 25 bases between. CDR1 and CDR2 (germline): SEHNR, FQNEAQ (reference sequence). The CDR3 sequence is 19 residues long. The CDR3 DNA reads as TGTGCCAGCAGCCCTGCCAGCGGCTATCGACAAGCCACCTACAATGAGCAGTTCTTC. Residues: CASSPASGYRQATYNEQFF.

The chain recombines TRBV5-1 with TRBJ2-7; no firm D call. Germline CDR1 is SGHRS and CDR2 is YFSETQ. Trimming took off 4 bases at V and 5 bases at J, with 10 bases between the two ends. The CDR3 is made up of 12 amino acids. The chain's CDR3 is CASSLISNEQYF. CDR3 DNA sequence: TGCGCCAGCAGCCTGATAAGCAACGAGCAGTACTTC.

The rearrangement joins TRBV25-1 to TRBJ2-5, with a tentative D call TRBD2 (5 bases). The V and J ends lost 2 bases and 9 bases respectively, with 13 bases between them. This CDR3 contains 13 residues. The germline CDR1 and CDR2 sequences are MGHDK and SYGVNS. Here the CDR3 reads CASSESELEAQYF. In nucleotides, the CDR3 is TGTGCCAGCAGTGAAAGTGAACTGGAGGCCCAGTACTTC.